A single sample gave rise to the 9 T cell receptor delta chains below, sequenced in a study of Vγ9Vδ2 T cells in congenital toxoplasmosis. A single-tube template-switch cDNA reaction was primed with TRGC- and TRDC-specific primers. The TRGC primer was designed to bind both TRGC1 and TRGC2 constant genes. TCRdb repeated clone calling on the reads with CATT. The sample contains some 1,000 delta-chain clones, approximately 20% of which appear only once. The sample comprised gamma-delta T cells from blood. These receptors originate from a child younger than 10 born to a mother with Toxoplasma gondii infection during pregnancy, either congenitally infected or uninfected (not recorded which).

The rearrangement uses TRDV2 and TRDJ3; TRDD3 aligns across 11 bases. The J gene was missing in TCRdb and was found by matching the end of the DNA to germline. Germline-derived CDR1 and CDR2 are GEAIGNYY and EKD. Trimming took 0 bases from V and 0 from J; bases not matched to a gene: 6. The CDR3 contains 20 residues. The CDR3, as DNA: TGTGCCTGTGACACCGTGGGGACTGGGGGATACTCCTGGGACACCCGACAGATGTTTTTC. The encoded protein is CACDTVGTGGYSWDTRQMFF.

By share, this clone counts as medium-sized. The genes are TRDV2 and TRDJ1; 8 bases agree with TRDD3. The V gene end was trimmed by 7 bases and the J gene end by 4 bases; junction bases not matched to a gene: 16. From germline, CDR1 is GEAIGNYY and CDR2 EKD. The CDR3 spans 16 residues. For the CDR3, the DNA is TGTGCCTGCCTCAGACTGGGGGCCCCGTTGGACGATAAACTCATCTTT. This encodes CACLRLGAPLDDKLIF.

For this clone: With only one base between it and a far larger clone, this is likely a read error. The chain is built from TRDV3 and TRDJ1; D may be TRDD3 (5 bases). The CDR3 has 16 amino acids. V dropped 1 base and J dropped 0 bases, with 18 bases sitting between them. Germline CDR1 reads TVYSNPD; CDR2 reads GDNSRS (reference sequence). CDR3 amino acids: CAFKRIGRGHTDKLIF. The CDR3, as DNA: TGTGCCTTTAAACGGATAGGAAGGGGACACACCGATAAACTCATCTTT.

This clone has a handful of counts. The gene calls are TRDV2 and TRDJ1; 12 positions match TRDD3. With 3 bases clipped from V and 0 bases from J, the junction kept 7 bases outside the gene matches. Germline assignment: CDR1 GEAIGNYY and CDR2 EKD. This CDR3 is built from 17 residues. CDR3 amino acids: CACDALGDTSYTDKLIF. CDR3 bases: TGTGCCTGTGACGCACTGGGGGATACTTCGTACACCGATAAACTCATCTTT.

This clone was detected only a few times. The chain links TRDV2 to TRDJ1; 12 positions agree with TRDD3. CDR1 and CDR2 from the germline V gene are GEAIGNYY and EKD. V gave up 3 bases and J gave up 0 bases; unmatched junction bases: 10. The CDR3 has 18 residues. The CDR3 nucleotides are TGTGCCTGTGACCATGTACTGGGGGATACTTCGTACACCGATAAACTCATCTTT. This sequence encodes CACDHVLGDTSYTDKLIF.

This clone is large in the sample. Other nucleotide sequences in the sample specify the same CDR3. The V gene is TRDV2, the J gene TRDJ1; 10 bases match TRDD3. CDR3 length equals 14 residues. V lost 3 bases to trimming and J lost 2 bases; unmatched junction nucleotides: 2. The germline gives CDR1 GEAIGNYY, CDR2 EKD. This CDR3 reads CACDRLGDTDKLIF. CDR3 nucleotide sequence: TGTGCCTGTGACCGACTGGGGGATACCGATAAACTCATCTTT.

This clone is judged large. The chain combines TRAV29/DV5 with TRDJ1; D unresolved. In germline, CDR1 is NSMFDY, CDR2 ISSIKDK. This CDR3 has 15 residues. V was pared by 0 bases and J by 4 bases, with 16 bases between. In nucleotides, the CDR3 is TGTGCAGCAAGCGCGCGAAAGATCCCCCGCGATAAACTCATCTTT. This translates into CAASARKIPRDKLIF.

This clone was seen a handful of times. This likely stems from a read error, as it lies one base from a far larger clone. The chain has TRDV1 and TRDJ1, with 12 nucleotides matching TRDD3. The V gene's germline CDR1 is TSWWSYY and CDR2 QGS. The CDR3 spans 25 residues. CDR3 sequence reads: CALGERVRPPLYWGIPSRYTDKRIF. The CDR3 DNA is TGTGCTCTTGGGGAAAGGGTACGACCCCCTTTATACTGGGGGATACCCTCCCGGTACACCGATAAACGCATCTTT.

The sample holds a few counts of this clone. With a far larger clone one base away, a read error is the likely cause. The rearrangement uses TRDV1 and TRDJ4, with 12 bases matching TRDD3. The J segment lost 0 bases and the V segment lost 5 bases, leaving 31 bases of the junction unmatched. Germline-derived CDR1 and CDR2 are TSWWSYY and QGS. The CDR3 spans 24 residues. The CDR3 sequence is CALGPRQVLPLTGGYMGLARPLIF. CDR3 sequence (DNA): TGTGCTCTTGGGCCCAGACAGGTACTTCCCTTAACTGGGGGATACATGGGGTTGGCCAGACCCCTGATCTTT.